The subject of this entry is one T cell receptor beta chain. Its specific antigen is unknown. Base qualities are not recorded, but no much larger clone differs from it by a single base. These data come from a study of blood T cells in healthy people across ages (dated by TCRdb to 2015 to 2017). About the investigation overall: In model experiments, template switching captured about one uniquely barcoded TCR beta cDNA molecule for every two T cells. Age-related changes in TCR beta repertoire diversity were measured in the study by deep sequencing normalized with unique cDNA molecular identifiers. The donors were split into four age groups: young (average around 15 years), middle-aged (nearly 40), aged (about 62) and long-lived (approximately 89). Donors of different ages were randomly distributed across sequencing lanes to avoid experimental bias. For two donors (one aged 18 to 29 and one aged 80 or older), the study analyzed two additional independent replicas of 1 million unique cDNA reads from the same blood draw. The paper as a whole reports these results and caveats: Since profiling was done on bulk unsorted PBMCs, naive and antigen-experienced compartments could not be conclusively compared. The long-lived group showed more naive CD4+ T cells, fewer expanded clones and increased TCR diversity than the aged group, suggesting age selection. Because donor CMV infection status was unknown, age-related changes in expanded clonotypes were potentially confounded. The percentage of naive T cells measured by flow cytometry correlated strongly with observed TCR beta diversity. Estimates of total diversity based on one million sequenced T cells were considered lower bounds and underestimates. Observed TCR beta diversity per million T cells fell roughly linearly with age, and a significant reduction was already apparent by age roughly 40.

Systemically healthy Caucasian individuals from Russia, some 38 in total and aged roughly 6 to 95 years, were included as donors. Each donor gave about 11 milliliters of peripheral blood, drawn into EDTA-treated Vacutainer tubes. Ficoll-Paque density-gradient centrifugation was used to isolate PBMCs, with at least 6.5 million per sample. Trizol reagent was used to extract total RNA from the PBMCs, yielding at least 6 micrograms per sample. For every donor, flow cytometry on a PBMC aliquot measured the percentage of naive CD45RAhigh/CD27high T cells. The CDR3 runs 12 amino acids, cysteine and phenylalanine included. The read is trimmed to its CDR3 DNA, 36 bases read in frame from base 1. V lost 6 bases and J lost 9 bases; the stretch between them is 15 bases long. Sequences SQVTM (CDR1) and ANQGSEA (CDR2) are obtained from the germline V gene. Library method: 5' RACE. This sample was sequenced with an Illumina HiSeq 2500. A second about 7 to 12 cycle PCR used a sample-barcoded 5' primer and a J-beta primer mix. Each TCR beta cDNA molecule received a unique molecular identifier from a template-switch 5' adaptor carrying 12 random nucleotides. Each sample yielded at least 3 million CDR3-containing paired-end reads. First-strand cDNA was synthesized from all RNA with the Mint cDNA synthesis kit, primed by a TRBC-specific oligonucleotide. All cDNA was treated with uracil-DNA glycosylase and then went through a first 18-cycle PCR with the universal primers M1SS and BC2_uni_R. As for how the authors treated the data: Each sample was normalized by randomly selecting 1 million high-quality reads, each carrying a distinct molecular identifier. Instead of being binned into consensus sequences, reads with shared molecular identifiers were discarded. CDR3 identification, clonotype clustering and error correction used MiTCR with a Q25 quality threshold and the strictest error-elimination algorithm. Lower-bound total TCR beta diversity was estimated with a nonparametric unseen species model using Euler transformation. TCRdb reprocessed the public reads (quality trimming at Q25 with fastp, clone calling with MiXCR) and kept in-frame beta chains. Under each unique CDR3 protein, matching rows form one entry showing the most common genes and DNA. These V and J calls rely on TCRdb rather than the paper's analysis. Present in this sample are 650,000 to 700,000 distinct CDR3 sequences, approximately 52% of which were seen just once. The top ten clones comprise about 13% of the sample.

The V and J segments used are TRBV29-1 and TRBJ2-1, and possibly TRBD2, on 5 matching bases. This TCR derives from a woman older than 75 in good health. The sequenced sample was blood. In nucleotide form, the sequence is TGCAGCGTGGGTTCGGGGTCGAGTGAGCAGTTCTTC. The translation is CSVGSGSSEQFF.